A single sample gave rise to the 13 T cell receptor beta chains below, sequenced in a study of Ad26.COV2.S vaccination and SARS-CoV-2 variants. Clones were read by immunoSEQ multiplex PCR, and TCRdb kept only the in-frame ones, dropping some. The sample comprises around 45,000 clones, roughly 80% of which are singletons, and about 45% rests with the top ten. This specimen was peripheral blood, taken after recovery from COVID-19. The receptors originated from a human donor who had recovered from COVID-19.

This clone was recorded only once. CDR3 bases: TGTGCCAGCAGCCCGGACAGTAATACGCAGTATTTT. Its protein is CASSPDSNTQYF. This rearrangement joins TRBV12-3 or TRBV12-4 to TRBJ2-3; D is perhaps TRBD1 (6 bases). This CDR3 region has 12 residues. V was cut by 6 bases and J by 7 bases, with 11 bases left in between.

The chain carries TRBV7-2 and TRBJ1-4; 7 bases align to TRBD1. Germline CDR1 is SGHTA and CDR2 is FQGNSA. J was trimmed by 3 bases and V by 3 bases; bases with no gene match: 1. There are 14 residues in the CDR3. CDR3 bases: TGTGCCAGCAGCTTCGGGACAGCTAATGAAAAACTGTTTTTT. It is translated as CASSFGTANEKLFF. Full variable domain (remainder filled in from reference TRBV7-2 and TRBJ1-4): GAGVSQSPSNKVTEKGKDVELRCDPISGHTALYWYRQSLGQGLEFLIYFQGNSAPDKSGLPSDRFSAERTGGSVSTLTIQRTQQEDSAVYLCASSFGTANEKLFFGSGTQLSVL.

The V and J genes are TRBV11-2 and TRBJ2-7, with TRBD2 matching 7 bases. This CDR3 is 14 amino acids long. From germline, CDR1 is SGHAT and CDR2 FQNNGV. Trimming removed 4 bases from V and 3 bases from J; junction bases left unmatched: 6. CDR3 DNA: TGTGCCAGCAGCTCCCCGGGGAGGGGCTACGAGCAGTACTTC. Translating it yields CASSSPGRGYEQYF.

This chain connects TRBV12-3 or TRBV12-4 to TRBJ1-2; D unresolved. CDR3 length: 11 amino acids. Trimming left V 5 bases short and J 4 bases short, with 5 bases between. CDR3 residues: CASSPSYGYTF. Here the CDR3 DNA reads TGTGCCAGCAGTCCCTCCTATGGCTACACCTTC.

This chain joins TRBV6-5 and TRBJ2-7, with no clear D. Trimming took off 6 bases at V and 0 bases at J, with 15 bases between the two ends. The V gene's germline CDR1 is MNHEY and CDR2 SVGAGI. The CDR3 has 15 amino acids. CDR3 bases: TGTGCCAGCAGCCGCCTTTTTGGGGACTCCTACGAGCAGTACTTC. Protein product: CASSRLFGDSYEQYF.

This rearrangement joins TRBV15 to TRBJ1-2; possible D gene TRBD1, 5 bases. Trimming left V 0 bases short and J 0 bases short, with 11 bases between. Germline CDR1 is LNHNV and CDR2 is YYDKDF (reference sequence). This CDR3 has 16 amino acids. The CDR3 coding sequence is TGTGCCACCAGCAGAGATGCAGGGAAAGCTAACTATGGCTACACCTTC. Its protein is CATSRDAGKANYGYTF.

This clone was seen a single time. J is TRBJ2-6 and V is TRBV7-9, with D hard to call. Germline-derived CDR1 and CDR2 are SEHNR and FQNEAQ (reference sequence). There are 14 residues in the CDR3. Between the trimmed V and J ends, which lost 5 bases and 3 bases, there was a span of 8 bases. CDR3 nucleotide sequence: TGTGCCAGCAGCCAAGGGTTTGGGGCCAACGTCCTGACTTTC. Translating gives CASSQGFGANVLTF.

The chain joins TRBV2 to TRBJ2-7; TRBD2 aligns across 13 bases. CDR1 and CDR2 from the germline V gene are SNHLY and FYNNEI. This CDR3 comprises 16 residues. V shed 8 bases, J shed 4 bases, and the junction held 11 bases outside the gene matches. CDR3 coding DNA: TGTGCCAGCTTCCTCGGACTAGCGGGAGACCCTTACGAGCAGTACTTC. It translates to CASFLGLAGDPYEQYF.

The chain combines TRBV3-1 (or the pseudogene TRBV3-2) with TRBJ2-3; TRBD2 matches at 8 bases. V lost 4 bases to trimming and J lost 5 bases; unmatched junction nucleotides: 11. CDR1 is LGHDT and CDR2 is YNNKEL in the germline V gene (reference sequence). This CDR3 is built from 16 residues. This CDR3 is CASSPRGGRPGDTQYF. CDR3 nucleotide sequence: TGTGCCAGCAGCCCCAGGGGCGGGAGGCCGGGAGATACGCAGTATTTT.

The J gene is TRBJ2-7, the V gene TRBV5-5; 7 bases match TRBD1. Germline CDR1 reads SGHKS; CDR2 reads YYEKEE (reference sequence). The CDR3 has 10 amino acids. CDR3 sequence (DNA): TGTGCCAGCAGCGCCCCGACAGGGAAAGTC. It yields the protein CASSAPTGKV.

This chain joins TRBV5-1 and TRBJ1-2; TRBD1 is a possible D gene (6 bases). Germline-derived CDR1 and CDR2 are SGHRS and YFSETQ. This CDR3 has 15 amino acids. V lost 0 bases and J 5 bases, leaving 14 bases between the germline ends. The CDR3 here is CASSLVQGEIYGYTF. CDR3 nucleotide sequence: TGCGCCAGCAGCTTGGTACAGGGCGAGATTTATGGCTACACCTTC.

This chain connects TRBV19 to TRBJ1-1; D gene uncertain. Deletions cut 8 bases from V and 3 bases from J, with 16 bases between. Germline values: CDR1 LNHDA, CDR2 SQIVND (reference sequence). CDR3 size: 14 residues. The CDR3 loop reads CASVIADGDTEAFF. The CDR3 DNA is TGTGCCAGTGTGATTGCGGACGGGGACACTGAAGCTTTCTTT.

J is TRBJ2-7 and V is TRBV30, with D maybe TRBD2 (6 bases). V was cut by 2 bases and J by 7 bases, with 27 bases left in between. The CDR3 has 17 amino acids. Germline V gives CDR1 GTSNPN, CDR2 SVGIG (reference sequence). DNA for the CDR3: TGTGCCTGGAGTCCAACCCGGATTCGAACGGGGGTCAGAGAGCAGTACTTC. This translates into CAWSPTRIRTGVREQYF.